This TCR beta chain was obtained from a study of cytomegalovirus exposure and HLA in healthy donors. Points from the study as a whole: The authors enumerated roughly 160 TCR beta chains as linked to cytomegalovirus.

This clone was seen a few times. The antigen remains unidentified. Primers for the PCR totalled 60 Vbeta and 13 Jbeta. Generated by immunoSEQ multiplex PCR, the TCRdb table keeps only in-frame clones and is missing some. The table shows more than 95,000 clones, with 80% occurring only once. This clonotype was sampled from a man in his thirties or forties in good health and CMV-seropositive. The sequenced sample was PBMCs.

CDR3: CASSLGLADEQFF. For the CDR3, the DNA is TGTGCCAGCAGCTTGGGACTAGCCGATGAGCAGTTCTTC. The genes are TRBV5-6 and TRBJ2-1; 7 nucleotides align to TRBD2. V was clipped by 0 bases and J by 8 bases; unmatched bases: 2. The CDR3 is 13 residues long. Looked up from germline, CDR1 is SGHDT and CDR2 is YYEEEE.